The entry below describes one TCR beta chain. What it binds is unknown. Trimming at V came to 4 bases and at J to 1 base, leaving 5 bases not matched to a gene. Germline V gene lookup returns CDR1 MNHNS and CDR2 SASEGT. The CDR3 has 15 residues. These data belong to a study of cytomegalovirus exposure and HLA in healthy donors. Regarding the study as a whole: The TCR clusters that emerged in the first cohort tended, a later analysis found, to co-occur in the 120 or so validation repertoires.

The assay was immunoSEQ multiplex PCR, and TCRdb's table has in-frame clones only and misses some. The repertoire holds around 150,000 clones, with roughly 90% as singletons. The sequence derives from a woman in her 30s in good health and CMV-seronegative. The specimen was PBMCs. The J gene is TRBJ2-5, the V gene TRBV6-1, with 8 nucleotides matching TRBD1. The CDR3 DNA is TGTGCCAGCAGTGGGGGACAGGCCAGCCAAGAGACCCAGTACTTC. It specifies CASSGGQASQETQYF.